These 21 T cell receptor beta chains share one sample of origin, sequenced in a study of CXCR3-negative and CXCR3-positive naive CD8 T cells. Whole-study findings and limits: A higher hydrophobicity marked the TRB CDR3s of CXCR3-positive naive cells versus CXCR3-negative naive cells.

The TRB libraries of cDNA were built by UMI-labeled 5' RACE. TCRdb re-called the 5' RACE reads and gives one entry per CDR3 protein, without DNA. Here the sample table reports roughly 100,000 distinct CDR3 sequences. Antigen specificity for these receptors is unknown. Input material: naive CXCR3+ CD8+ T cells from blood. Subset indicated: CD45RO-CCR7+CD27+CD95- naive CD8+ T cells expressing CXCR3 (TNR3+). The receptors stem from a human donor in good health. Some clones in this sample may be carry-over from other donors' samples.

The rearrangement links TRBV6-2 or TRBV6-3 to TRBJ2-3; checking the TCRdb D call of TRBD1 is not possible without DNA. The CDR3 totals 13 residues. From germline, CDR1 is MNHEY and CDR2 SVGEGT. CDR3 in amino acids: CATHVGGTDTQYF.

The chain carries TRBV6-2 or TRBV6-3 and TRBJ2-2; with no DNA, the TCRdb D assignment of TRBD2 cannot be verified. The CDR3 totals 14 residues. In germline, CDR1 is MNHEY, CDR2 SVGEGT. CDR3 protein: CASSYTGPAGELFF.

V is TRBV7-8 and J is TRBJ2-7; no DNA is available, so the TRBD1 call from TCRdb remains unchecked. The length of the CDR3 is 16 residues. The V gene's germline CDR1 is SGHVS and CDR2 FQNEAQ. CDR3 region: CASSLAPGQGAYEQYF.

The chain uses TRBV6-4 and TRBJ1-2; the D call of TRBD1 rests on TCRdb alone, since no DNA is present to check it. CDR1 MRHNA and CDR2 SNTAGT come from the germline V gene. CDR3 length: 13 residues. The chain's CDR3 is CARQGAHNYGYTF.

The chain has TRBV5-1 and TRBJ2-3. Germline V CDR1 and CDR2: SGHRS, YFSETQ. There are 14 residues in the CDR3. This CDR3 is CASSLAASADTQYF.

The chain carries TRBV6-6 and TRBJ2-1; no DNA is available, so the TRBD1 call from TCRdb remains unchecked. This CDR3 comprises 13 residues. Germline lookup yields CDR1 MNHNY and CDR2 SVGAGI (reference sequence). The CDR3 is CASRENRGVEQFF.

The rearrangement uses TRBV27 and TRBJ2-1. CDR1 is MNHEY, CDR2 SMNVEV, per germline (reference sequence). This CDR3 contains 15 residues. The CDR3 spells CASRSGLGSYNEQFF.

The rearrangement joins TRBV6-5 to TRBJ2-1; no DNA is available, so the TRBD1 call from TCRdb remains unchecked. There are 17 residues in the CDR3. The V gene's germline CDR1 is MNHEY and CDR2 SVGAGI. The CDR3 spells CASSNGPSHFPYNEQFF.

V gene TRBV12-3 or TRBV12-4 combines with J gene TRBJ2-5; without DNA, the TCRdb call of TRBD1 cannot be checked. The length of the CDR3 is 14 residues. This CDR3 is CASSYDRGQETQYF.

This chain joins TRBV7-9 and TRBJ2-6; TCRdb's D gene call, TRBD1, goes unchecked for lack of DNA. The CDR3 loop spans 17 amino acids. CDR1 and CDR2 from the germline V gene are SEHNR and FQNEAQ (reference sequence). CDR3 in amino acids: CASSLPQGRLGANVLTF.

CDR3 amino acids: CSVAGAGGPIYNEQFF. This chain connects TRBV29-1 to TRBJ2-1; TCRdb names TRBD2, which stays unverified in the absence of DNA. The CDR3 has 16 amino acids. Germline values: CDR1 SQVTM, CDR2 ANQGSEA.

The chain joins TRBV4-3 to TRBJ2-1; TCRdb's D gene call, TRBD2, goes unchecked for lack of DNA. The germline V gene encodes CDR1 LGHNA and CDR2 YSLEER. CDR3 length equals 16 residues. CDR3 protein: CASSQDASGLYNEQFF.

This chain connects TRBV5-4 to TRBJ2-5; TCRdb indicates TRBD1, and absent DNA this call remains unverified. This CDR3 region has 18 residues. CDR1 is SGHNT and CDR2 is YYREEE in the germline V gene (reference sequence). The CDR3 region is CASSLVVGEVLPLETQYF.

The rearrangement uses TRBV6-1 and TRBJ2-7; TCRdb's D gene call, TRBD2, goes unchecked for lack of DNA. This CDR3 has 13 residues. Germline V gives CDR1 MNHNS, CDR2 SASEGT. The chain's CDR3 is CASSEVWEDEQYF.

The chain carries TRBV27 and TRBJ2-7; checking the TCRdb D call of TRBD1 is not possible without DNA. Germline values: CDR1 MNHEY, CDR2 SMNVEV (reference sequence). This CDR3 region has 15 residues. The CDR3 sequence is CASSLQNYQPGEQYF.

V usage is TRBV15 and J usage is TRBJ2-1; there is no DNA to check the TCRdb D call of TRBD1. Germline V gene sequence: CDR1 LNHNV, CDR2 YYDKDF (reference sequence). The CDR3 has 15 residues. The CDR3 sequence is CATSLWSGGGNEQFF.

V gene TRBV7-9 combines with J gene TRBJ1-2. In germline, CDR1 is SEHNR, CDR2 FQNEAQ (reference sequence). The CDR3 spans 13 residues. CDR3: CASSLEASYGYTF.

The chain combines TRBV5-8 with TRBJ2-5. The CDR3 has 15 amino acids. CDR1 and CDR2 from the germline V gene are SGHTS and YDEGEE. CDR3 amino acids: CASSPGVQFQETQYF.

The V and J genes are TRBV2 and TRBJ2-7; TCRdb proposes TRBD1, but this gene call is untestable without DNA. This CDR3 region has 13 residues. Germline V gene lookup returns CDR1 SNHLY and CDR2 FYNNEI. The chain's CDR3 is CASSPGQNYEQYF. The full variable domain, its missing parts supplied by reference TRBV2 and TRBJ2-7, is EPEVTQTPSHQVTQMGQEVILRCVPISNHLYFYWYRQILGQKVEFLVSFYNNEISEKSEIFDDQFSVERPDGSNFTLKIRSTKLEDSAMYFCASSPGQNYEQYFGPGTRLTVT.

The V and J genes are TRBV30 and TRBJ2-7; the D call of TRBD1 rests on TCRdb alone, since no DNA is present to check it. The germline V gene has CDR1 GTSNPN and CDR2 SVGIG (reference sequence). The CDR3 runs to 13 residues. This chain's CDR3 is CAWSVQGDYEQYF.

The V gene is TRBV18, the J gene TRBJ2-1; TCRdb's assignment of TRBD1 cannot be checked, as there is no DNA. This CDR3 has 14 residues. The germline CDR1 and CDR2 sequences are KGHSH and LQKENI. The CDR3 loop is CASSPPDRLNEQFF.